Presented here are 27 T cell receptor beta chains from one specimen sequenced in a study of blood T cell repertoires in COVID-19. Libraries were prepared by immunoSEQ multiplex PCR; TCRdb keeps only in-frame clonotypes and omits some of them. Among over 150,000 clones listed, around 83% were seen once. Input material: PBMCs or T cells enriched from blood (not recorded which). These receptors were obtained from a man aged 35 to 55 who had recovered from COVID-19.

The genes are TRBV29-1 and TRBJ1-1; D is possibly TRBD1 (6 bases). Germline V gene sequence: CDR1 SQVTM, CDR2 ANQGSEA. Trimming pared 8 bases from V and 2 bases from J, leaving 15 bases between. The CDR3 is 13 amino acids. The CDR3 here is CSTTSTGNTEAFF. For the CDR3, the DNA is TGCAGCACTACCTCGACAGGCAACACTGAAGCTTTCTTT.

V and J are TRBV27 and TRBJ2-7, with 9 nucleotides matching TRBD1. Germline V gene lookup returns CDR1 MNHEY and CDR2 SMNVEV (reference sequence). Trimming at V came to 3 bases and at J to 5 bases, leaving 2 bases not matched to a gene. The CDR3 loop spans 13 amino acids. The CDR3 region is CASSFGTGNEQYF. The CDR3 nucleotides are TGTGCCAGCAGTTTTGGGACAGGGAACGAGCAGTACTTC.

The chain uses TRBV28 and TRBJ1-2, with TRBD1 as a possible D gene (6 bases). V shed 6 bases and J shed 4 bases, with 18 bases lying between them. This CDR3 region has 15 residues. Germline V gene sequence: CDR1 MDHEN, CDR2 SYDVKM. The chain's CDR3 is CASSLTSTGTYGYTF. As DNA, the CDR3 is TGTGCCAGCAGCCTCACCTCTACAGGGACCTATGGCTACACCTTC.

This clone was counted once. This chain connects TRBV10-3 to TRBJ2-7; 8 nucleotides agree with TRBD1. V lost 1 base to trimming and J lost 3 bases; unmatched junction nucleotides: 23. CDR1 and CDR2 (germline): ENHRY, SYGVKD. This CDR3 contains 21 residues. The CDR3 region has the DNA TGTGCCATCAGTGAGTGGGGACAGGCTGTTTGGGTCCCCGAAAAATTCTACGAGCAGTACTTC. This sequence encodes CAISEWGQAVWVPEKFYEQYF.

The rearrangement uses TRBV7-3 and TRBJ2-2, with TRBD1 as a possible D gene (7 bases). Germline-derived CDR1 and CDR2 are SGHTA and FQGTGA. Trimming cost V 5 bases and J 6 bases, with 10 bases left between them. The CDR3 runs to 13 residues. CDR3 DNA: TGTGCCAGCAGCCCAGGGGGGCCCGGGGAGCTGTTTTTT. Translating it yields CASSPGGPGELFF.

The chain uses TRBV27 and TRBJ1-2; 9 bases map to TRBD1. V was clipped by 6 bases and J by 0 bases; unmatched bases: 5. The germline gives CDR1 MNHEY, CDR2 SMNVEV (reference sequence). CDR3 length: 15 residues. CDR3 region: CASSATGGPNYGYTF. Here the CDR3 DNA reads TGTGCCAGCAGCGCAACAGGGGGCCCTAACTATGGCTACACCTTC.

The V gene is TRBV27, the J gene TRBJ1-1; D might be TRBD1 (6 bases). The germline gives CDR1 MNHEY, CDR2 SMNVEV (reference sequence). V was cut by 4 bases and J by 0 bases, with 12 bases left in between. The CDR3 contains 15 residues. The DNA for the CDR3 is TGTGCCAGCAGTTGGGGGACACCTCTGAACACTGAAGCTTTCTTT. Translation: CASSWGTPLNTEAFF.

This rearrangement joins TRBV29-1 to TRBJ1-2; possible D gene TRBD1, 6 bases. CDR3 length equals 15 residues. The V gene lost 6 bases and the J gene lost 2 bases, with 19 bases spanning the gap. Germline CDR1 reads SQVTM; CDR2 reads ANQGSEA. The CDR3 loop reads CSVPGGANENYGYTF. CDR3 DNA sequence: TGCAGCGTCCCCGGGGGGGCTAACGAGAACTATGGCTACACCTTC.

The CDR3 protein is CASSLVTGGVNDEQFF. Written as DNA, the CDR3 is TGCGCCAGCAGCTTGGTAACAGGGGGCGTGAACGATGAGCAGTTCTTC. This rearrangement joins TRBV5-1 to TRBJ2-1, with 9 bases aligning to TRBD1. The germline V gene has CDR1 SGHRS and CDR2 YFSETQ. The length of the CDR3 is 16 residues. V trimming: 0 bases; J trimming: 8 bases; junction bases outside the gene matches: 9.

The chain recombines TRBV18 with TRBJ2-3, with 7 bases that match TRBD2. Trimming took 8 bases from V and 4 from J; bases not matched to a gene: 15. Germline-derived CDR1 and CDR2 are KGHSH and LQKENI. CDR3 length equals 16 residues. The CDR3 is CASRQPAGVGADTQYF. DNA for the CDR3: TGTGCCAGCCGACAGCCTGCGGGAGTGGGAGCAGATACGCAGTATTTT.

This rearrangement joins TRBV27 to TRBJ1-5, with D perhaps TRBD1 (6 bases). Germline CDR1 and CDR2: MNHEY and SMNVEV (reference sequence). The V end lost 2 bases, the J end lost 6 bases, and 23 bases lay between the germline ends. The CDR3 is made up of 18 amino acids. CDR3 amino acids: CASSLRGRGLSKSQPQHF. The CDR3 DNA follows: TGTGCCAGCAGTTTAAGGGGGAGGGGGTTAAGTAAGAGTCAGCCCCAGCATTTT.

This chain's CDR3 is CASTRSGANVLTF. In DNA form, the CDR3 reads TGTGCCAGCACCCGCTCTGGGGCCAACGTCCTGACTTTC. This chain connects TRBV9 to TRBJ2-6; D call uncertain. There are 13 residues in the CDR3. Germline assignment: CDR1 SGDLS and CDR2 YYNGEE. The V and J ends lost 6 bases and 0 bases respectively, with 4 bases between them. The full variable domain, in which reference TRBV9 and TRBJ2-6 provide the parts outside the CDR3, is DSGVTQTPKHLITATGQRVTLRCSPRSGDLSVYWYQQSLDQGLQFLIQYYNGEERAKGNILERFSAQQFPDLHSELNLSSLELGDSALYFCASTRSGANVLTFGAGSRLTVL.

The V and J genes are TRBV24-1 and TRBJ2-2, with D possibly being TRBD2 (5 bases). V was cut by 2 bases and J by 2 bases, with 8 bases left in between. The CDR3 consists of 15 residues. Germline V gives CDR1 KGHDR, CDR2 SFDVKD. The CDR3 region has the DNA TGTGCCACCAGTGATTACGAGGGTAACACCGGGGAGCTGTTTTTT. Protein product: CATSDYEGNTGELFF.

The chain employs TRBV28 and TRBJ2-3; D remains ambiguous. The V and J ends lost 5 bases and 0 bases respectively, with 9 bases between them. CDR1 is MDHEN, CDR2 SYDVKM, per germline. The CDR3 sequence is 14 residues long. DNA for the CDR3: TGTGCCAGCAGTATCGCCGGGAGCACAGATACGCAGTATTTT. Residues: CASSIAGSTDTQYF.

This chain connects TRBV29-1 to TRBJ1-2, with 8 bases lining up with TRBD1. Trimming at V came to 6 bases and at J to 2 bases, leaving 14 bases not matched to a gene. The CDR3 extends over 16 amino acids. Germline CDR1 reads SQVTM; CDR2 reads ANQGSEA. CDR3 in amino acids: CSVAKGTGGGNYGYTF. DNA of the CDR3: TGCAGCGTCGCGAAGGGGACAGGCGGTGGGAACTATGGCTACACCTTC.

V is TRBV5-1 and J is TRBJ2-5; TRBD1 aligns across 10 bases. J lost 4 bases, V lost 4 bases, and 7 bases had no gene match. The CDR3 runs to 15 residues. CDR1 SGHRS and CDR2 YFSETQ come from the germline V gene. CDR3 nucleotides: TGCGCCAGCAGCCCCAGACAGGGGGCAGGAGAGACCCAGTACTTC. Translation: CASSPRQGAGETQYF.

In DNA form, the CDR3 reads TGTGCCAGCAGCTTAGGGGGTCCCAGGGCGGGGGTCGGAGCTTTCTTT. Protein sequence: CASSLGGPRAGVGAFF. The V and J genes are TRBV11-2 and TRBJ1-1; D might be TRBD1 (5 bases). This CDR3 region has 16 residues. The germline V gene encodes CDR1 SGHAT and CDR2 FQNNGV. Trimming removed 1 base from V and 10 bases from J, with 22 bases in between.

This rearrangement joins TRBV7-2 to TRBJ1-2; D uncertain. Germline-derived CDR1 and CDR2 are SGHTA and FQGNSA. The CDR3 has 15 residues. V lost 0 bases and J 3 bases, leaving 11 bases between the germline ends. Here the CDR3 DNA reads TGTGCCAGCAGCTTAGCGCCGGGCGGGGACTATGGCTACACCTTC. This codes for CASSLAPGGDYGYTF.

The V gene is TRBV2, the J gene TRBJ2-7; 7 bases are a match to TRBD2. CDR1 SNHLY and CDR2 FYNNEI come from the germline V gene. The J segment lost 4 bases and the V segment lost 8 bases, leaving 5 bases of the junction unmatched. The CDR3 loop spans 12 amino acids. The CDR3 loop is CASLGGKYEQYF. The CDR3 nucleotides read TGTGCCAGCCTGGGAGGGAAATACGAGCAGTACTTC.

V usage is TRBV5-4 and J usage is TRBJ1-6; no clear D gene. The CDR3 spans 17 residues. Germline V gene sequence: CDR1 SGHNT, CDR2 YYREEE (reference sequence). With 4 bases removed from V and 8 bases from J, the gap between germline ends came to 22 bases. The CDR3 region has the DNA TGTGCCAGCAGCCATCAATCTGGGCTTTCTAAGTATTCACCCCTCCACTTT. Translation: CASSHQSGLSKYSPLHF.

The chain has TRBV7-9 and TRBJ1-1, with TRBD1 matching over 9 bases. This CDR3 comprises 15 residues. V shed 11 bases and J 5 bases; nucleotides not matched to a gene: 15. Germline V CDR1 and CDR2: SEHNR, FQNEAQ (reference sequence). In DNA form, the CDR3 reads TGTGCCTCCCGGGACAGGGCGGGTCGTGAGACTGAAGCTTTCTTT. It yields the protein CASRDRAGRETEAFF.

Regarding this clone: The same CDR3 can be traced to other DNA sequences in this sample. The rearrangement joins TRBV2 to TRBJ2-2; maybe TRBD1 (5 bases). V was pared by 0 bases and J by 2 bases, with 7 bases between. Germline CDR1 and CDR2: SNHLY and FYNNEI. The CDR3 contains 15 residues. CDR3 nucleotide sequence: TGTGCCAGCAGTGAAGCAAGGGGCAACACCGGGGAGCTGTTTTTT. Amino acids: CASSEARGNTGELFF.

This clone came up a few times. The chain uses TRBV19 and TRBJ1-2, with 10 bases that match TRBD1. V shed 8 bases, J shed 3 bases, and the junction held 12 bases outside the gene matches. The CDR3 has 16 amino acids. CDR1 and CDR2 (germline): LNHDA, SQIVND (reference sequence). As DNA, the CDR3 is TGTGCCAGTGGGACAGGGGTAGCGGAAAGGGACTATGGCTACACCTTC. Translating it yields CASGTGVAERDYGYTF.

The chain has TRBV7-9 and TRBJ2-7; 12 positions match TRBD1. Trimming cost V 6 bases and J 2 bases; bases outside gene matches: 14. Germline values: CDR1 SEHNR, CDR2 FQNEAQ (reference sequence). The CDR3 contains 18 residues. The CDR3 bases are TGTGCCAGCAGTTCGTCCGGGACAGGGGGCACGAGGGCCTACGAGCAGTACTTC. It specifies CASSSSGTGGTRAYEQYF.

The V call is TRBV28, the J call TRBJ1-2; TRBD1 agrees at 7 bases. In germline, CDR1 is MDHEN, CDR2 SYDVKM. J was trimmed by 4 bases and V by 3 bases; bases with no gene match: 2. The CDR3 has 13 amino acids. The CDR3 reads CASSFGDSYGYTF. In nucleotides, the CDR3 is TGTGCCAGCAGTTTTGGGGACAGCTATGGCTACACCTTC.

J is TRBJ1-3 and V is TRBV5-1; tentatively, D is TRBD1 (6 bases). Germline loops: CDR1 SGHRS, CDR2 YFSETQ. V dropped 0 bases and J dropped 1 base, with 8 bases sitting between them. There are 15 residues in the CDR3. The CDR3: CASSLAGASGNTIYF. CDR3 DNA sequence: TGCGCCAGCAGCTTGGCAGGGGCGTCTGGAAACACCATATATTTT.

This clone was observed a single time. V and J are TRBV11-2 and TRBJ1-2; 8 positions agree with TRBD1. Trimming cost V 5 bases and J 0 bases; bases outside gene matches: 2. The CDR3 spans 14 residues. CDR1 and CDR2 from the germline V gene are SGHAT and FQNNGV. The CDR3 region has the DNA TGTGCCAGCAGCCCGGGACAGGCTAACTATGGCTACACCTTC. This encodes CASSPGQANYGYTF.